The 16 T cell receptor beta chains presented below share a single source sample, sequenced in a study of CD8+ T cells in alopecia areata. Regarding treatment: oral pan-JAK inhibitor, 5-10 mg twice daily. As the sequencing template, cDNA was produced by extracting RNA and reverse transcribing it. Measured with immunoSEQ multiplex PCR; TCRdb has only the in-frame clones, and not every one. Of over 90,000 clones listed, over 75% are singletons. Source: CD8+ T cells sorted from blood, taken at approximately week 30, from a patient treated with tofacitinib. Every receptor here comes from a human donor with alopecia areata.

This chain uses TRBV27 with TRBJ2-7; a weak D match, TRBD2 (5 bases). Germline V CDR1 and CDR2: MNHEY, SMNVEV (reference sequence). The CDR3 extends over 14 amino acids. Trimming shortened V by 4 bases and J by 2 bases, and 12 bases separated the two germline ends. CDR3 in DNA: TGTGCCAGCAGTTACATCGGAGGAACCTACGAGCAGTACTTC. Its translation is CASSYIGGTYEQYF.

J is TRBJ1-1 and V is TRBV7-9; D is uncertain. Between the trimmed V and J ends, which lost 5 bases and 2 bases, there was a span of 9 bases. Germline loops: CDR1 SEHNR, CDR2 FQNEAQ (reference sequence). The CDR3 has 13 residues. The CDR3 sequence is CASSPTTNTEAFF. CDR3 sequence (DNA): TGTGCCAGCAGCCCTACAACCAACACTGAAGCTTTCTTT.

V and J are TRBV29-1 and TRBJ2-3; TRBD2 matches 15 bases. Germline lookup yields CDR1 SQVTM and CDR2 ANQGSEA. This CDR3 has 15 amino acids. J gave up 8 bases and V 5 bases, and 8 bases lay outside the gene matches. Here the CDR3 reads CSVTGLAGGPGTQYF. CDR3 coding DNA: TGCAGCGTTACTGGACTAGCGGGAGGGCCGGGTACGCAGTATTTT.

This clone has just a few counts. V usage is TRBV29-1 and J usage is TRBJ2-3; 9 bases map to TRBD2. Germline values: CDR1 SQVTM, CDR2 ANQGSEA. There are 13 residues in the CDR3. J lost 3 bases, V lost 7 bases, and 5 bases had no gene match. In nucleotides, the CDR3 is TGCAGCGATAGCGGGGGTCGGACAGATACGCAGTATTTT. It codes for CSDSGGRTDTQYF.

Remarks on this clone: Other nucleotide sequences in the sample specify the same CDR3. The genes are TRBV9 and TRBJ1-1, with 7 nucleotides matching TRBD1. Germline V gene data show CDR1 as SGDLS and CDR2 as YYNGEE. The CDR3 has 13 amino acids. Trimming at V came to 3 bases and at J to 5 bases, leaving 4 bases not matched to a gene. The CDR3 region is CASSAGTATEAFF. CDR3 DNA: TGTGCCAGCAGCGCTGGGACAGCAACTGAAGCTTTCTTT.

As concerns this clone: The identical CDR3 is also encoded by other nucleotide sequences in the sample. The rearrangement joins TRBV7-9 to TRBJ2-3; 10 nucleotides match TRBD2. The CDR3 is made up of 17 amino acids. With 5 bases clipped from V and 4 bases from J, the junction kept 12 bases outside the gene matches. Per the germline V gene, CDR1 is SEHNR and CDR2 is FQNEAQ (reference sequence). The CDR3 region is CASSEPPGLAVSDTQYF. The CDR3 DNA reads TGTGCCAGCAGCGAACCTCCAGGACTAGCGGTGTCAGATACGCAGTATTTT.

The chain carries TRBV5-1 and TRBJ2-1, with 9 nucleotides matching TRBD1. Germline CDR1 is SGHRS and CDR2 is YFSETQ. The CDR3 loop spans 15 amino acids. Trimming took 4 bases from V and 3 from J; bases not matched to a gene: 5. The CDR3 DNA reads as TGCGCCAGCAGCCCGACAGGGGGAAACTACAATGAGCAGTTCTTC. It encodes CASSPTGGNYNEQFF.

This chain links TRBV7-8 with TRBJ2-7; D unclear. Germline-derived CDR1 and CDR2 are SGHVS and FQNEAQ. CDR3 size: 13 residues. Deletions cut 5 bases from V and 6 bases from J, with 14 bases between. In DNA form, the CDR3 reads TGTGCCAGCAGCCTCCTTGGGGTCGGCGAGCAGTACTTC. It yields the protein CASSLLGVGEQYF.

This chain uses TRBV2 with TRBJ1-1; possible D gene TRBD1, 6 bases. The CDR3 has 16 residues. Germline loops: CDR1 SNHLY, CDR2 FYNNEI. Trimming left V 7 bases short and J 3 bases short, with 21 bases between. CDR3 amino acids: CASNNRVLWSHTEAFF. For the CDR3, the DNA is TGTGCCAGCAACAACAGGGTCCTATGGAGTCACACTGAAGCTTTCTTT.

This rearrangement joins TRBV5-8 to TRBJ2-7, with 10 bases that match TRBD2. CDR1 and CDR2 from the germline V gene are SGHTS and YDEGEE. CDR3 length: 13 residues. V shed 3 bases, J shed 5 bases, and the junction held 2 bases outside the gene matches. In DNA form, the CDR3 reads TGTGCCAGCAGCTACGGACTAGCGGACGAGCAGTACTTC. Translated, it gives CASSYGLADEQYF. The variable domain in full, completed from reference TRBV5-8 and TRBJ2-7, reads EAGVTQSPTHLIKTRGQQATLRCSPISGHTSVYWYQQALGLGLQFLLWYDEGEERNRGNFPPRFSGRQFPNYSSELNVNALELEDSALYLCASSYGLADEQYFGPGTRLTVT.

V and J are TRBV28 and TRBJ1-4; possible D gene TRBD1, 6 bases. V lost 7 bases, J lost 4 bases, and 10 bases lay in between. Looked up from germline, CDR1 is MDHEN and CDR2 is SYDVKM. The CDR3 is 13 residues long. The chain's CDR3 is CASNQGINEKLFF. CDR3 bases: TGTGCCAGCAATCAGGGGATTAATGAAAAACTGTTTTTT.

V gene TRBV21-1 combines with J gene TRBJ2-5; TRBD1 was called by the table and not checked on the DNA. TRBV21-1 represents a pseudogene. The CDR3 has 15 amino acids. CDR3: CASSTLDRSQETQYF. CDR3 nucleotide sequence: TGTGCCAGCAGCACCTTGGACAGGTCACAAGAGACCCAGTACTTC.

This clone has a handful of counts. This sample includes further DNA sequences coding for the same CDR3. The chain joins TRBV19 to TRBJ2-1; 9 bases agree with TRBD2. The CDR3 totals 14 residues. CDR1 is LNHDA and CDR2 is SQIVND in the germline V gene (reference sequence). The V gene end was trimmed by 4 bases and the J gene end by 3 bases; junction bases not matched to a gene: 1. The CDR3 spells CASSSGGDYNEQFF. The DNA for the CDR3 is TGTGCCAGTAGTAGCGGGGGGGACTACAATGAGCAGTTCTTC.

This rearrangement joins TRBV7-9 to TRBJ2-1; no clear D gene. The germline gives CDR1 SEHNR, CDR2 FQNEAQ (reference sequence). The CDR3 covers 15 residues. V lost 5 bases to trimming and J lost 4 bases, with 15 bases between them. DNA of the CDR3: TGTGCCAGCAGCCTGATCAGCGACGGTTACAATGAGCAGTTCTTC. As protein: CASSLISDGYNEQFF.

This clone has a single count. The chain employs TRBV9 and TRBJ1-5; D is undetermined. This CDR3 comprises 14 residues. The V gene's germline CDR1 is SGDLS and CDR2 YYNGEE. V lost 2 bases and J lost 1, with 7 bases in between. This CDR3 reads CASSVGGSNQPQHF. CDR3 DNA sequence: TGTGCCAGCAGCGTGGGAGGGAGCAATCAGCCCCAGCATTTT.

This chain links TRBV27 with TRBJ2-1; D remains ambiguous. Trimming cost V 3 bases and J 10 bases, with 7 bases left between them. Looked up from germline, CDR1 is MNHEY and CDR2 is SMNVEV (reference sequence). The CDR3 extends over 11 amino acids. In nucleotides, the CDR3 is TGTGCCAGCAGTTTTATGGCAGAGCAGTTCTTC. Translated: CASSFMAEQFF.